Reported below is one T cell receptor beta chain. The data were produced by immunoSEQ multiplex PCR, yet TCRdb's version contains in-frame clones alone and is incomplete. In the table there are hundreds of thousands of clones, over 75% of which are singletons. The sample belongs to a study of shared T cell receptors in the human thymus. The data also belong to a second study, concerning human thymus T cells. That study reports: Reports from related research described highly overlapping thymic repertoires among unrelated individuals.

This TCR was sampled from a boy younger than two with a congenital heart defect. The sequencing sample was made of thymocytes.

The CDR3 DNA reads as TGTGCCAGCAGCTTAACCCACTGGACTGAAGCTTTCTTT. The encoded protein is CASSLTHWTEAFF. The chain uses TRBV7-3 and TRBJ1-1; D is uncertain. This CDR3 contains 13 residues. With 0 bases removed from V and 5 bases from J, the gap between germline ends came to 7 bases. Germline V CDR1 and CDR2: SGHTA, FQGTGA.